These T cell receptor beta chains were read from a single sample in a study of cytomegalovirus exposure and HLA in healthy donors. Produced via immunoSEQ multiplex PCR; TCRdb's table is partial and in-frame only. The table includes approximately 140,000 clones, roughly 77% detected once. Sequencing was done on a sample of PBMCs. Receptor source: a human donor in good health. CDR3s include the opening cysteine and the closing phenylalanine or tryptophan. A D gene is named only where the DNA matches it firmly. Some rows mark clone size as missing; the rest say once, few, many or name a class of expanded clone.

j_gene: TRBJ2-7; abundance: NA; d_gene: NA; v_gene: TRBV10-1; CDR3aa: CASSEVPIGEQYF; CDR3nt: TGCGCCAGCAGTGAGGTGCCAATCGGCGAGCAGTACTTC
j_gene: TRBJ1-1; abundance: NA; d_gene: NA; v_gene: TRBV7-2; CDR3aa: CASSLVQANTEAFF; CDR3nt: TGTGCCAGCAGCTTAGTTCAGGCGAACACTGAAGCTTTCTTT
j_gene: TRBJ2-1; abundance: NA; d_gene: NA; v_gene: TRBV27; CDR3aa: CASSYSGSSYNEQFF; CDR3nt: TGTGCCAGCAGTTATAGCGGAAGCTCCTACAATGAGCAGTTCTTC
j_gene: TRBJ1-1; abundance: NA; d_gene: NA; v_gene: TRBV4-1; CDR3aa: CASSQDGTVNTEAFF; CDR3nt: TGCGCCAGCAGCCAAGACGGGACTGTGAACACTGAAGCTTTCTTT
j_gene: TRBJ2-3; abundance: few; d_gene: NA; v_gene: TRBV7-9; CDR3aa: CASSSSYTDTQYF; CDR3nt: TGTGCCAGCAGTTCAAGCTACACAGATACGCAGTATTTT
j_gene: TRBJ1-4; abundance: NA; d_gene: TRBD1; v_gene: TRBV28; CDR3aa: CASSLDRGREKLFF; CDR3nt: TGTGCCAGCAGCTTGGACAGGGGGCGGGAAAAACTGTTTTTT
j_gene: TRBJ2-7; abundance: NA; d_gene: TRBD1; v_gene: TRBV5-4; CDR3aa: CASSYRGSYEQYF; CDR3nt: TGTGCCAGCAGCTACAGGGGAAGCTACGAGCAGTACTTC
j_gene: TRBJ2-3; abundance: NA; d_gene: TRBD2; v_gene: TRBV5-1; CDR3aa: CASSLVPSGGGADTQYF; CDR3nt: TGCGCCAGCAGCTTGGTGCCTAGCGGGGGAGGGGCAGATACGCAGTATTTT
j_gene: TRBJ1-1; abundance: NA; d_gene: NA; v_gene: TRBV28; CDR3aa: CASSHLTDPEAFF; CDR3nt: TGTGCCAGCAGCCACCTTACAGATCCTGAAGCTTTCTTT
j_gene: TRBJ1-1; abundance: NA; d_gene: NA; v_gene: TRBV7-9; CDR3aa: CASRATGNTEAFF; CDR3nt: TGTGCCAGCAGAGCTACAGGGAACACTGAAGCTTTCTTT
j_gene: TRBJ1-1; abundance: NA; d_gene: NA; v_gene: TRBV20-1; CDR3aa: CSARHNREAFF; CDR3nt: TGCAGTGCTAGGCACAACAGGGAAGCTTTCTTT
j_gene: TRBJ1-1; abundance: NA; d_gene: NA; v_gene: TRBV5-1; CDR3aa: CASSLATANTEAFF; CDR3nt: TGCGCCAGCAGCTTGGCTACAGCGAACACTGAAGCTTTCTTT
j_gene: TRBJ2-7; abundance: few; d_gene: NA; v_gene: TRBV11-1; CDR3aa: CASSWDTSYEQYF; CDR3nt: TGTGCCAGCAGCTGGGACACTTCCTACGAGCAGTACTTC
j_gene: TRBJ1-4; abundance: NA; d_gene: NA; v_gene: TRBV19; CDR3aa: CASSIGTTNEKLFF; CDR3nt: TGTGCCAGTAGTATAGGTACAACTAATGAAAAACTGTTTTTT
j_gene: TRBJ1-2; abundance: NA; d_gene: TRBD1; v_gene: TRBV5-1; CDR3aa: CASSLGQERGYTF; CDR3nt: TGCGCCAGCAGCTTAGGACAGGAGCGGGGCTACACCTTC
j_gene: TRBJ1-5; abundance: NA; d_gene: NA; v_gene: TRBV19; CDR3aa: CASSMVAGNQPQHF; CDR3nt: TGTGCCAGTAGTATGGTAGCAGGGAATCAGCCCCAGCATTTT
j_gene: TRBJ2-1; abundance: NA; d_gene: TRBD2; v_gene: TRBV18; CDR3aa: CASSPVPSGANNEQFF; CDR3nt: TGTGCCAGCTCACCAGTTCCTAGCGGGGCGAACAATGAGCAGTTCTTC
j_gene: TRBJ2-1; abundance: NA; d_gene: TRBD2; v_gene: TRBV7-8; CDR3aa: CASSLRGLASILEFWSEQFF; CDR3nt: TGTGCCAGCAGCTTAAGGGGACTAGCCTCGATCTTAGAGTTCTGGAGTGAGCAGTTCTTC
j_gene: TRBJ1-2; abundance: NA; d_gene: NA; v_gene: TRBV29-1; CDR3aa: CSVGGPGSGALNNYGYTF; CDR3nt: TGCAGCGTCGGGGGGCCAGGCTCCGGAGCCCTTAATAACTATGGCTACACCTTC
j_gene: TRBJ1-1; abundance: NA; d_gene: TRBD1; v_gene: TRBV28; CDR3aa: CASSQDRTMNTEAFF; CDR3nt: TGTGCCAGCAGCCAGGACAGGACGATGAACACTGAAGCTTTCTTT
j_gene: TRBJ1-2; abundance: NA; d_gene: NA; v_gene: TRBV27; CDR3aa: CASSSPGRENYGYTF; CDR3nt: TGTGCCAGCAGTTCCCCCGGACGGGAAAACTATGGCTACACCTTC
j_gene: TRBJ2-1; abundance: NA; d_gene: TRBD1; v_gene: TRBV5-4; CDR3aa: CASSARDRVYNEQFF; CDR3nt: TGTGCCAGCAGCGCTCGGGACAGGGTCTACAATGAGCAGTTCTTC
j_gene: TRBJ2-5; abundance: NA; d_gene: NA; v_gene: TRBV2; CDR3aa: CASSRQETQYF; CDR3nt: TGTGCCAGCAGTCGTCAAGAGACCCAGTACTTC
j_gene: TRBJ1-1; abundance: NA; d_gene: NA; v_gene: TRBV30; CDR3aa: CAWSPRRNTEAFF; CDR3nt: TGTGCCTGGAGTCCACGCAGGAACACTGAAGCTTTCTTT
j_gene: TRBJ2-5; abundance: NA; d_gene: TRBD1; v_gene: TRBV5-1; CDR3aa: CASSSSQGVQETQYF; CDR3nt: TGCGCCAGCAGCTCCTCACAGGGGGTGCAAGAGACCCAGTACTTC
j_gene: TRBJ2-1; abundance: NA; d_gene: TRBD1; v_gene: TRBV19; CDR3aa: CASSGTARNEQFF; CDR3nt: TGTGCCAGTTCCGGGACAGCACGCAATGAGCAGTTCTTC
j_gene: TRBJ2-1; abundance: NA; d_gene: NA; v_gene: TRBV2; CDR3aa: CASLPLPTAHNEQFF; CDR3nt: TGTGCCAGCCTTCCACTCCCGACAGCGCACAATGAGCAGTTCTTC